This is a list of T cell receptor beta chains from one sample in a study of blood T cell repertoires in COVID-19. Only in-frame clones appear in the TCRdb table, and some are missing; sequencing was by immunoSEQ multiplex PCR. The repertoire holds 98,000 or so clones, with about 91% as singletons. Specimen: peripheral blood. All receptors derive from a human donor in a cohort sampled during active COVID-19. CDR3s include the opening cysteine and the closing phenylalanine or tryptophan. D genes are given only for firm matches. Some rows have no size entry. The others give once, few or many, or a class for an expanded clone.

cdr3_length	clone_size	v_call	j_call	d_call	cdr3_nt	cdr3_aa
17	NA	TRBV6-4	TRBJ2-3	TRBD1	TGTGCCAGCATCCCGATACTACCGGGACAGGGGACAGATACGCAGTATTTT	CASIPILPGQGTDTQYF
17	NA	TRBV5-1	TRBJ2-7	TRBD1	TGCGCCAGCAGCTTACTCCAGACAGGGGGTGAGGTCTACGAGCAGTACTTC	CASSLLQTGGEVYEQYF
12	NA	TRBV5-4	TRBJ2-5	NA	TGTGCCAGCAGCCGCGGGGCGGAGACCCAGTACTTC	CASSRGAETQYF
17	NA	TRBV7-2	TRBJ1-5	TRBD1	TGTGCCAGCAGTCTTACCGGGACAGGGGTTAGGTATCAGCCCCAGCATTTT	CASSLTGTGVRYQPQHF
19	few	TRBV6-2/TRBV6-3	TRBJ1-5	TRBD1	TGTGCCAGCAGTTACCTAAGGACAGGGGCGCTCTATAGCAATCAGCCCCAGCATTTT	CASSYLRTGALYSNQPQHF
16	few	TRBV6-5	TRBJ2-2	TRBD2	TGTGCCAGCAGTTACCCGACGACTAGCGGGAGCAGGGAGCTGTTTTTT	CASSYPTTSGSRELFF
13	NA	TRBV27	TRBJ2-1	TRBD2	TGTGCCAGCAGTCCCGGGACTAGCGGGGTAGGGTTCTTC	CASSPGTSGVGFF
14	NA	TRBV27	TRBJ2-3	NA	TGTGCCAGCAGTTTTGGGAGCGAAACAGATACGCAGTATTTT	CASSFGSETDTQYF
16	NA	TRBV15	TRBJ1-4	NA	TGTGCCACCAGCAGAGATCGTTTGTGGACAGATGAAAAACTGTTTTTT	CATSRDRLWTDEKLFF
13	once	TRBV6-5	TRBJ1-1	TRBD1	TGTGCCAGTAGACAGGGCGAGAACACTGAAGCTTTCTTT	CASRQGENTEAFF
17	NA	TRBV3-1/TRBV3-2	TRBJ1-2	TRBD1	TGTGCCAGCAGCCACAGCAATACAGGGGGATTAGGCTATGGCTACACCTTC	CASSHSNTGGLGYGYTF
14	NA	TRBV29-1	TRBJ2-1	TRBD2	TGCAGCGCCCCGGCGGGGGGGTTGGGTGGTGAGCAGTTCTTC	CSAPAGGLGGEQFF
15	NA	TRBV3-1/TRBV3-2	TRBJ2-2	NA	TGTGCCAGCAGCCCCCGGGGATTGGGGTCGGGGGAGCTGTTTTTT	CASSPRGLGSGELFF
16	NA	TRBV28	TRBJ2-2	NA	TGTGCCAGCATTCCAAGGGGCGGGGCGAACACCGGGGAGCTGTTTTTT	CASIPRGGANTGELFF
18	NA	TRBV6-4	TRBJ2-6	NA	TGTGCCAGCTCTCCTGTGTTCGGAGGTGGCACTGGGGCCAACGTCCTGACTTTC	CASSPVFGGGTGANVLTF
19	NA	TRBV4-3	TRBJ2-7	NA	TGCGCCAGCAGCCAAGATCGCGTGTCAGGGCACGGCCCTTCCTACGAGCAGTACTTC	CASSQDRVSGHGPSYEQYF
14	NA	TRBV5-1	TRBJ2-7	NA	TGCGCCAGCAGCTCCCTGACAGGCTCCTACGAGCAGTACTTC	CASSSLTGSYEQYF
13	NA	TRBV30	TRBJ1-6	NA	TGTGCCTGGAGGTTCGCGGAACGTTCACCCCTCCACTTT	CAWRFAERSPLHF
15	NA	TRBV4-3	TRBJ1-1	NA	TGCGCCAGCAGCCAAAACGTAGGGGTAAACACTGAAGCTTTCTTT	CASSQNVGVNTEAFF
10	NA	TRBV6-5	TRBJ1-1	NA	TGTGCCAGCAGACAGGTTGAAGCTTTCTTT	CASRQVEAFF
16	NA	TRBV4-1	TRBJ1-1	NA	TGCGCCAGCAGCCAAGATCACGGGGAAGGGAACACTGAAGCTTTCTTT	CASSQDHGEGNTEAFF
14	NA	TRBV10-1	TRBJ1-1	TRBD1	TGCGCCAGCTCCACAGGGGGCTCGGGATCTGAAGCTTTCTTT	CASSTGGSGSEAFF
15	NA	TRBV30	TRBJ2-7	TRBD2	TGTGCCTGGGGAGTAGGGCTAGCGGGCGATTACGAGCAGTACTTC	CAWGVGLAGDYEQYF
16	NA	TRBV5-8	TRBJ2-6	NA	TGTGCCAGCAGCCAAGAGGAGGGCTCTGGGGCCAACGTCCTGACTTTC	CASSQEEGSGANVLTF
14	once	TRBV19	TRBJ1-1	TRBD1	TGTGCCAGTAGTGTCGGACAGGGGAACACTGAAGCTTTCTTT	CASSVGQGNTEAFF
15	NA	TRBV24-1	TRBJ2-3	NA	TGTGCCACCAGTGATTCAGCTAGCTTCACAGATACGCAGTATTTT	CATSDSASFTDTQYF
17	NA	TRBV6-2/TRBV6-3	TRBJ1-2	NA	TGTGCCAGCAGCCTCGCCGAGGCAGTTGTCGGAACAGGTGGCTACACCTTC	CASSLAEAVVGTGGYTF
17	NA	TRBV6-2/TRBV6-3	TRBJ2-2	TRBD2	TGTGCCAGCAGCCCCGTAACTAGCGGGCTGAACACCGGGGAGCTGTTTTTT	CASSPVTSGLNTGELFF
15	NA	TRBV5-8	TRBJ1-1	TRBD1	TGTGCCAGCAGCGGAGAGGACAGGGTGAACACTGAAGCTTTCTTT	CASSGEDRVNTEAFF
14	NA	TRBV18	TRBJ2-1	NA	TGTGCCAGCTCACCTGGGCAGGGGAACAATGAGCAGTTCTTC	CASSPGQGNNEQFF
14	NA	TRBV7-9	TRBJ1-2	TRBD1	TGTGCCAGCAGCCCGCGGAGGGACAGCTATGGCTACACCTTC	CASSPRRDSYGYTF
15	NA	TRBV4-3	TRBJ1-4	NA	TGCGCCAGCAGCCAAAGTCTTGGGGGAGGTGAAAAACTGTTTTTT	CASSQSLGGGEKLFF
15	NA	TRBV28	TRBJ1-1	NA	TGTGCCAGCAGTTTACCAGGGGCGGTCAGCACTGAAGCTTTCTTT	CASSLPGAVSTEAFF
15	NA	TRBV27	TRBJ2-1	NA	TGTGCCAGCCAGGACAGATTAAGCTCCTACAATGAGCAGTTCTTC	CASQDRLSSYNEQFF
16	NA	TRBV7-3	TRBJ2-1	TRBD2	TGTGCCAGCAGCTCCAAGGGACTAGCGGGGGTTAATGAGCAGTTCTTC	CASSSKGLAGVNEQFF
13	once	TRBV6-2/TRBV6-3	TRBJ1-1	NA	TGTGCCAGCAGTCCGACAGTGAACACTGAAGCTTTCTTT	CASSPTVNTEAFF
15	NA	TRBV2	TRBJ1-1	NA	TGTGCCAGCAGTGATCCCAGGGCGTTTGGCACTGAAGCTTTCTTT	CASSDPRAFGTEAFF
15	NA	TRBV9	TRBJ2-3	NA	TGTGCCAGCAGCGTAGGATCGGTCCTCACAGATACGCAGTATTTT	CASSVGSVLTDTQYF